These 13 T cell receptor beta chains were sequenced from one sample in a study of post-analysis software for immune sequencing data (dated by TCRdb to the mid-2010s). Here is what the overall study found, with its caveats: Patients showed significantly higher frequencies than controls for roughly five TRBV segments, among them TRBV5-6, TRBV5-1 and TRBV20-1.

No antigen has been assigned to these receptors. The receptor library was made with PCR. Instrument used: Illumina HiSeq 2500. Unique molecular identifiers were incorporated into TCR beta cDNA libraries to reduce PCR and sequencing biases. Clones were called with MiXCR by TCRdb after fastp trimmed the public reads at Q25, and only in-frame beta chains were retained. Here each entry gathers all rows of one CDR3 protein and keeps the most common genes and DNA. A total of 820,000 or so distinct CDR3 sequences appear in this sample, roughly half of them only once. The ten largest clones add up to approximately 4.4% of the sample. Sequenced input: blood. The receptors shown here come from a girl aged 5 to 17 with multiple sclerosis.

V usage is TRBV25-1 and J usage is TRBJ1-2, with 9 bases fitting TRBD1. The J segment lost 3 bases and the V segment lost 2 bases, leaving 4 bases of the junction unmatched. CDR1 MGHDK and CDR2 SYGVNS come from the germline V gene. CDR3 length: 15 residues. CDR3 bases: TGTGCCAGCAGTGAACACCGGGACAGGGACTATGGCTACACCTTC. This codes for CASSEHRDRDYGYTF.

This clonotype occurred a few times. The chain couples TRBV20-1 to TRBJ2-7; D might be TRBD1 (6 bases). The V end lost 0 bases, the J end lost 5 bases, and 17 bases lay between the germline ends. The germline V gene encodes CDR1 DFQATT and CDR2 SNEGSKA (reference sequence). This CDR3 contains 15 residues. The DNA of the CDR3 is TGCAGTGCTAGAGATCTAGGGCAGGGGAATAACGAGCAGTACTTC. Protein: CSARDLGQGNNEQYF.

This clonotype showed up just a few times. The chain carries TRBV12-3 or TRBV12-4 and TRBJ2-2, with TRBD2 identical over 8 bases. The CDR3 is made up of 16 amino acids. V trimming: 5 bases; J trimming: 5 bases; junction bases outside the gene matches: 10. Here the CDR3 DNA reads TGTGCCAGCAGTCCCAGTGGGCTAGCGGGTACCGGGGAGCTGTTTTTT. This gives the protein CASSPSGLAGTGELFF.

Written as DNA, the CDR3 is TGTGCCAGCAGTTACTATAGCTTGAACACTGAAGCTTTCTTT. It codes for CASSYYSLNTEAFF. This chain joins TRBV6-5 and TRBJ1-1; D is uncertain. V lost 1 base, J lost 0 bases, and 6 bases lay in between. Germline assignment: CDR1 MNHEY and CDR2 SVGAGI. The CDR3 is 14 residues long.

This clonotype has a handful of counts. This chain uses TRBV9 with TRBJ1-3, with D unresolved. This CDR3 has 15 residues. V was cut by 0 bases and J by 0 bases, with 7 bases left in between. The germline CDR1 and CDR2 sequences are SGDLS and YYNGEE. The CDR3 loop reads CASSVEVHSGNTIYF. DNA of the CDR3: TGTGCCAGCAGCGTAGAGGTCCACTCTGGAAACACCATATATTTT.

This chain joins TRBV19 and TRBJ2-1; 9 nucleotides line up with TRBD2. This CDR3 has 17 amino acids. V lost 5 bases to trimming and J lost 7 bases; unmatched junction nucleotides: 15. Germline lookup yields CDR1 LNHDA and CDR2 SQIVND (reference sequence). The CDR3 coding sequence is TGTGCCAGTAGTTTGACTAGCGGAGCGGGGAGGGTAAATGAGCAGTTCTTC. Its translation: CASSLTSGAGRVNEQFF.

This clonotype has ten or more counts. The chain joins TRBV29-1 to TRBJ2-5; 9 bases match TRBD2. The CDR3 extends over 15 amino acids. J gave up 7 bases and V 7 bases, and 16 bases lay outside the gene matches. Per the germline V gene, CDR1 is SQVTM and CDR2 is ANQGSEA. The CDR3: CSATLSSGSGGTQYF. The CDR3 DNA sequence: TGCAGCGCCACCCTCAGTAGCGGGAGCGGAGGGACCCAGTACTTC. Combining the CDR3 with reference TRBV29-1 and TRBJ2-5 gives the whole variable domain SAVISQKPSRDICQRGTSLTIQCQVDSQVTMMFWYRQQPGQSLTLIATANQGSEATYESGFVIDKFPISRPNLTFSTLTVSNMSPEDSSIYLCSATLSSGSGGTQYFGPGTRLLVL.

The genes are TRBV5-1 and TRBJ1-2; 11 bases agree with TRBD1. CDR1 is SGHRS, CDR2 YFSETQ, per germline. This CDR3 contains 15 residues. Germline trimming cut 4 bases from V and 5 bases from J; bases unmatched to any gene: 7. The CDR3 nucleotides are TGCGCCAGCAGCGACCGGACAGGGGGCGCTTATGGCTACACCTTC. Residues: CASSDRTGGAYGYTF.

This clonotype was seen once. V and J are TRBV20-1 and TRBJ2-3; tentatively, D is TRBD1 (6 bases). Per germline, CDR1 DFQATT and CDR2 SNEGSKA (reference sequence). V gave up 3 bases and J gave up 6 bases, with 13 bases separating them. This CDR3 comprises 13 residues. The CDR3 nucleotides are TGCAGTGCTAGCCTTTCGCAGGGGGATACGCAGTATTTT. Encoded protein: CSASLSQGDTQYF.

This clonotype appeared a single time. The chain has TRBV6-4 and TRBJ2-3, with D perhaps TRBD2 (6 bases). The CDR3 has 13 residues. Trimming left V 2 bases short and J 7 bases short, with 10 bases between. Germline CDR1 and CDR2: MRHNA and SNTAGT. CDR3 in amino acids: CASSDLRGNTQYF. In DNA form, the CDR3 reads TGTGCCAGCAGTGACCTGCGGGGCAATACGCAGTATTTT.

The chain is built from TRBV20-1 and TRBJ2-1; 10 bases are shared with TRBD1. The CDR3 is 15 amino acids. Germline lookup yields CDR1 DFQATT and CDR2 SNEGSKA (reference sequence). Trimming removed 0 bases from V and 6 bases from J; junction bases left unmatched: 5. CDR3 sequence (DNA): TGCAGTGCTAGAGACGCCGGGACAGGGGCCAATGAGCAGTTCTTC. This gives the protein CSARDAGTGANEQFF.

The chain couples TRBV5-1 to TRBJ2-4; 7 nucleotides line up with TRBD1. Germline V gene sequence: CDR1 SGHRS, CDR2 YFSETQ. V shed 0 bases, J shed 13 bases, and the junction held 10 bases outside the gene matches. The CDR3 is 14 residues long. Written as DNA, the CDR3 is TGCGCCAGCAGCTTGGGAGACAGGGTGGAGGAGCAGTACTTC. Residues: CASSLGDRVEEQYF.

The rearrangement links TRBV5-1 to TRBJ1-6; TRBD1 matches at 8 bases. V shed 3 bases, J shed 8 bases, and the junction held 4 bases outside the gene matches. CDR1 and CDR2 from the germline V gene are SGHRS and YFSETQ. The CDR3 is 14 residues long. The CDR3 here is CASSSGGRDSPLHF. The CDR3 coding sequence is TGCGCCAGCAGCTCAGGGGGCAGGGATTCACCCCTCCACTTT. The full variable domain, rest sourced from reference TRBV5-1 and TRBJ1-6, is KAGVTQTPRYLIKTRGQQVTLSCSPISGHRSVSWYQQTPGQGLQFLFEYFSETQRNKGNFPGRFSGRQFSNSRSEMNVSTLELGDSALYLCASSSGGRDSPLHFGNGTRLTVT.